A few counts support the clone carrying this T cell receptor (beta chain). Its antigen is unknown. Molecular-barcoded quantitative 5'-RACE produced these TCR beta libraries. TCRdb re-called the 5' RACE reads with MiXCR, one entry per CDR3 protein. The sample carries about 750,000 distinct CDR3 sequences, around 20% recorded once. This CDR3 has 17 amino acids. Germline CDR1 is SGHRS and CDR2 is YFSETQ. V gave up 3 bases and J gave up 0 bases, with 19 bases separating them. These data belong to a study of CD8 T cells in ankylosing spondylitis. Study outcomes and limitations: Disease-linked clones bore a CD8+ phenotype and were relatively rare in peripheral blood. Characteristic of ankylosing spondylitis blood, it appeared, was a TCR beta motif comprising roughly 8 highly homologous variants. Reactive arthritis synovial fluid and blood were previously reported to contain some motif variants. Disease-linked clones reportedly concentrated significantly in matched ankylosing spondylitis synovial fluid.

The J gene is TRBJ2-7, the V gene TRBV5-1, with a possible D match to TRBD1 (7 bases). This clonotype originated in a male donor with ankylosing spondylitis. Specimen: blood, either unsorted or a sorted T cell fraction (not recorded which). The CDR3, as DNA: TGCGCCAGCAGCTCATATTCAGGGGGGATAAGCTCCTACGAGCAGTACTTC. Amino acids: CASSSYSGGISSYEQYF.